The rows below give T cell receptor beta chains drawn from one sample of a study of immune characterization of retroperitoneal liposarcoma. TCRdb called the PCR reads again in MiXCR, with one record for every CDR3 protein. The sample yields about 2,000 distinct CDR3 sequences, approximately 28% seen once. The sample consisted of tumor tissue. The receptors were sampled from a female donor with retroperitoneal liposarcoma. Both conserved end residues are part of each CDR3. A D gene is named only where the DNA matches it firmly. Expanded clones get a size class; other rows say once, few or many, or leave the size out.

j_call cdr3_length d_call clone_size v_call cdr3_aa cdr3_nt
TRBJ2-5 19 TRBD1 NA TRBV25-1 CASSDRGQGVGPALETQYF TGTGCCAGCAGTGACCGCGGACAGGGGGTGGGACCCGCTTTGGAGACCCAGTACTTC
TRBJ2-7 15 NA NA TRBV6-1 CASSEGGDTTYEQYF TGTGCCAGCAGTGAAGGGGGGGACACCACCTACGAGCAGTACTTC
TRBJ2-1 16 TRBD2 NA TRBV7-2 CASSPNLAGGRETQFF TGTGCCAGCAGCCCAAATTTAGCGGGTGGGAGGGAGACCCAGTTCTTC
TRBJ2-1 15 TRBD2 NA TRBV12-3/TRBV12-4 CASSLLAGVSNEQFF TGTGCCAGCAGTTTACTAGCGGGAGTATCCAATGAGCAGTTCTTC
TRBJ2-1 15 NA large TRBV6-1 CASGVGGGIRRGQFF TGTGCCAGCGGGGTGGGGGGCGGGATACGTCGGGGGCAGTTCTTC
TRBJ2-1 14 NA medium-sized TRBV6-1 CASSVGSGQETQFF TGTGCCAGCAGTGTAGGGTCAGGCCAAGAGACCCAGTTCTTC
TRBJ2-1 15 NA NA TRBV7-2 CASSLDPGSFSEQFF TGTGCCAGCAGCTTAGACCCGGGTAGCTTCAGCGAGCAGTTCTTC
TRBJ2-7 17 TRBD2 large TRBV6-1 CASSEEYLAGFNNEQYF TGTGCCAGCAGTGAAGAGTACCTAGCGGGATTTAACAATGAGCAGTACTTC
TRBJ2-5 11 NA once TRBV19 CASSIRGAQYF TGTGCCAGTAGTATAAGAGGGGCCCAGTACTTC
TRBJ2-1 14 NA medium-sized TRBV6-1 CASSPRSPPYEQFF TGTGCCAGCAGTCCACGGAGTCCACCCTACGAGCAGTTCTTC
TRBJ2-5 18 TRBD2 few TRBV7-2 CASSPRPSLAGMQETQYF TGTGCCAGCAGCCCACGCCCCTCGCTAGCGGGGATGCAAGAGACCCAGTACTTC
TRBJ2-5 14 TRBD1 few TRBV6-2/TRBV6-3 CASSPLGTEETQYF TGTGCCAGCAGTCCCTTGGGGACAGAAGAGACCCAGTACTTC
TRBJ2-7 14 TRBD2 large TRBV6-1 CASSPPGLANEQYF TGTGCCAGCAGCCCACCGGGACTAGCGAATGAGCAGTACTTC
TRBJ2-2 14 NA medium-sized TRBV11-2 CATKPGGGTGELFF TGTGCCACCAAGCCCGGGGGTGGCACCGGGGAGCTGTTTTTT
TRBJ2-5 15 NA few TRBV11-1 CASSERQPGQETQYF TGTGCCAGCAGTGAGAGACAACCAGGACAAGAGACCCAGTACTTC
TRBJ2-1 12 NA few TRBV30 CAWSRPYNEQFF TGTGCCTGGAGTCGCCCCTACAATGAGCAGTTCTTC
TRBJ2-1 13 NA NA TRBV4-1 CASSQGVVNEQFF TGTGCCAGCAGCCAGGGTGTTGTCAATGAGCAGTTCTTC
TRBJ2-5 13 NA NA TRBV27 CASSLYQGETQYF TGTGCCAGCAGTTTATATCAAGGGGAGACCCAGTACTTC
TRBJ2-1 15 TRBD1 NA TRBV6-5 CASSDGTGGHNEQFF TGTGCCAGCAGTGATGGGACAGGGGGTCACAATGAGCAGTTCTTC
TRBJ2-2 15 NA medium-sized TRBV12-3/TRBV12-4 CASSLGGSGTGELFF TGTGCCAGCAGTTTAGGTGGGAGCGGCACCGGGGAGCTGTTTTTT
TRBJ2-1 15 NA large TRBV6-1 CASSALEGVPYEQFF TGTGCCAGCAGTGCCTTAGAAGGGGTCCCCTACGAGCAGTTCTTC
TRBJ2-1 13 TRBD1 few TRBV12-3/TRBV12-4 CASSALTGGEQFF TGTGCCAGCAGTGCGTTGACAGGGGGTGAGCAGTTCTTC
TRBJ2-3 14 TRBD2 once TRBV23-1 CASSQAGETDTQYF TGCGCCAGCAGTCAAGCGGGAGAGACAGATACGCAGTATTTT
TRBJ2-3 18 NA medium-sized TRBV6-1 CASSEGSNRRIFTDTQYF TGTGCCAGCAGTGAAGGCTCGAACAGAAGAATTTTCACAGATACGCAGTATTTT
TRBJ2-3 17 NA NA TRBV15 CATSSPRFLGWADTQYF TGTGCCACCAGCTCCCCCCGATTCTTGGGGTGGGCAGATACGCAGTATTTT
TRBJ2-1 13 TRBD1 NA TRBV6-2/TRBV6-3 CASKETGTYEQFF TGTGCCAGCAAGGAGACAGGGACGTACGAGCAGTTCTTC
TRBJ2-5 15 NA NA TRBV3-1 CASSHLLSGQETQYF TGTGCCAGCAGCCACCTCCTTTCGGGGCAAGAGACCCAGTACTTC
TRBJ2-3 16 NA few TRBV15 CATSPHDAMFTDTQYF TGTGCCACCAGCCCTCATGATGCGATGTTTACAGATACGCAGTATTTT
TRBJ2-1 16 TRBD2 few TRBV6-1 CASSRTGTRGDYEQFF TGTGCCAGCAGTCGTACCGGGACTAGGGGAGATTACGAGCAGTTCTTC
TRBJ2-5 13 NA NA TRBV11-3 CASSLEGLNEQYF TGTGCCAGCAGCTTAGAGGGTTTGAATGAGCAGTACTTC
TRBJ2-5 16 TRBD2 NA TRBV7-6 CASSSGTSGYGETQYF TGTGCCAGCAGCTCCGGGACTAGCGGCTACGGAGAGACCCAGTACTTC
TRBJ2-7 15 NA medium-sized TRBV7-2 CASSLDGGAYNEQYF TGTGCCAGCAGCTTAGATGGCGGGGCCTACAATGAGCAGTACTTC
TRBJ1-1 17 TRBD1 NA TRBV14 CASSQTPSTGFNTEAFF TGTGCCAGCAGCCAAACCCCGTCGACAGGGTTCAACACTGAAGCTTTCTTT
TRBJ2-7 15 TRBD1 large TRBV12-3/TRBV12-4 CATTFGTGVSYEQYF TGTGCCACCACCTTTGGGACAGGGGTATCTTATGAGCAGTACTTC
TRBJ2-5 14 TRBD1 NA TRBV27 CASRPSGTGKTQYF TGTGCCAGCAGACCTTCCGGGACAGGGAAGACCCAGTACTTC
TRBJ2-4 14 NA NA TRBV20-1 CSATGQKAGDIQYF TGCAGTGCTACCGGGCAGAAGGCAGGAGACATTCAGTACTTC
TRBJ2-5 14 TRBD1 large TRBV6-6 CASSPIGTEETQYF TGTGCCAGCAGTCCGATTGGGACAGAAGAGACCCAGTACTTC
TRBJ2-1 15 TRBD2 few TRBV6-1 CASSARTSGQETQFF TGTGCCAGCAGTGCCCGGACTAGCGGGCAAGAGACCCAGTTCTTC
TRBJ2-3 16 TRBD2 few TRBV10-3 CAISVGGLGGTDTQYF TGTGCCATCAGTGTAGGTGGACTAGGGGGCACAGATACGCAGTATTTT
TRBJ2-7 15 NA large TRBV6-1 CASSEMVGGFYEQYF TGTGCCAGCAGTGAAATGGTAGGTGGGTTCTACGAGCAGTACTTC
TRBJ2-7 16 NA NA TRBV6-1 CASREGYGGLNYEQYF TGTGCCAGCAGGGAGGGGTACGGGGGCCTAAACTACGAGCAGTACTTC
TRBJ2-1 15 TRBD2 few TRBV11-2 CASSPGTSGNNEQFF TGTGCCAGCAGCCCGGGGACTAGCGGAAACAATGAGCAGTTCTTC
TRBJ2-5 15 TRBD2 medium-sized TRBV27 CASSPGLAGGPKQYF TGTGCCAGCAGTCCGGGACTAGCGGGAGGGCCAAAACAGTACTTC
TRBJ2-7 15 TRBD2 once TRBV3-1 CASSPAGTSGYEQYF TGTGCCAGCAGCCCAGCCGGGACTAGCGGCTACGAGCAGTACTTC
TRBJ1-2 16 TRBD1 medium-sized TRBV6-1 CASSPPTGGGYYGYTF TGTGCCAGCAGCCCGCCGACAGGGGGTGGTTACTATGGCTACACCTTC
TRBJ2-1 15 NA NA TRBV7-3 CASSFQAGFDNEQFF TGTGCCAGCAGCTTCCAGGCAGGGTTCGACAATGAGCAGTTCTTC
TRBJ2-7 14 TRBD1 few TRBV11-2 CASSSPTGPYEQYF TGTGCCAGCAGCTCCCCGACAGGGCCCTACGAGCAGTACTTC
TRBJ2-5 14 TRBD1 large TRBV6-1 CASSESGGIETQYF TGTGCCAGCAGTGAGTCAGGGGGCATAGAGACCCAGTACTTC
TRBJ2-3 13 NA NA TRBV6-1 CASTLTDTDTQYF TGTGCCAGCACCTTGACGGACACAGATACGCAGTATTTT
TRBJ2-7 16 TRBD1 medium-sized TRBV6-6 CASSTRAGQGVYEQYF TGTGCCAGCAGTACTCGAGCGGGACAGGGTGTCTACGAGCAGTACTTC
TRBJ2-1 16 TRBD2 NA TRBV6-1 CASSERVLAGVNEQFF TGTGCCAGCAGTGAAAGGGTGCTAGCGGGAGTGAATGAGCAGTTCTTC
TRBJ2-5 14 TRBD1 NA TRBV10-2 CARCQGAAQETQYF TGCGCCAGATGCCAGGGGGCGGCTCAAGAGACCCAGTACTTC